This is a list of T cell receptor beta chains from one sample in a study of blood T cell repertoires in COVID-19. Method: immunoSEQ multiplex PCR; TCRdb's copy keeps in-frame clones and lacks some. The top ten clones hold roughly 2% of a sample with 250,000 to 300,000 clones, 70% to 90% of them seen once. The sequenced sample consisted of PBMCs or T cells enriched from blood (not recorded which). The receptors were gathered from a woman aged 60 to 75 in a cohort exposed to, infected with or recovered from COVID-19 (not recorded which). Both conserved end residues are part of each CDR3. The order of the fields is D gene, J gene, clone size, V gene, CDR3 protein, CDR3 DNA. D genes are given only for firm matches. A clone size is listed for some rows: how often the clone was seen (once, few, many), or a class if it is expanded.

. TRBJ2-7 . TRBV28 CASSRVTYEQYF TGTGCCAGCAGCAGGGTAACCTACGAGCAGTACTTC
TRBD2 TRBJ2-1 . TRBV10-3 CAAGGGLSSYNEQFF TGTGCCGCGGGGGGAGGTTTAAGCTCCTACAATGAGCAGTTCTTC
TRBD1 TRBJ1-5 . TRBV19 CASSTVGQGRNQPQHF TGTGCCAGTAGTACCGTAGGACAGGGGAGGAATCAGCCCCAGCATTTT
TRBD1 TRBJ1-3 . TRBV29-1 CSVTDRGLTGNTIYF TGCAGCGTTACGGACAGGGGTTTAACTGGAAACACCATATATTTT
. TRBJ2-1 few TRBV5-1 CASSLAGRPRNEQFF TGCGCCAGCAGCTTGGCAGGGCGACCTCGCAATGAGCAGTTCTTC
TRBD2 TRBJ2-7 . TRBV11-1 CASSLVTSATYEQYF TGTGCCAGCAGCTTAGTCACTAGCGCGACCTACGAGCAGTACTTC
. TRBJ2-1 . TRBV18 CASSLSRSYNEQFF TGTGCCAGCTCCTTATCCCGCTCCTACAATGAGCAGTTCTTC
TRBD1 TRBJ2-6 . TRBV28 CASSPLTGQGLSSGANVLTF TGTGCCAGCAGTCCCCTCACAGGACAGGGACTCAGCTCTGGGGCCAACGTCCTGACTTTC
. TRBJ2-1 . TRBV24-1 CATSRRQPYNEQFF TGTGCCACCAGTCGGCGACAGCCTTACAATGAGCAGTTCTTC
. TRBJ1-2 . TRBV6-5 CASSGGGKANYGYTF TGTGCCAGCAGCGGGGGGGGGAAAGCTAACTATGGCTACACCTTC
TRBD2 TRBJ2-1 . TRBV27 CASSLLAGIRYNEQFF TGTGCCAGCAGTTTACTAGCGGGAATACGATACAATGAGCAGTTCTTC
. TRBJ2-7 . TRBV5-4 CASSLNRVREQYF TGTGCCAGCAGCTTGAACAGGGTGCGCGAGCAGTACTTC
TRBD1 TRBJ2-5 once TRBV2 CASSLTTGGAGAETQYF TGTGCCAGCAGTTTGACTACAGGGGGCGCCGGAGCAGAGACCCAGTACTTC
. TRBJ2-1 . TRBV7-9 CASTTLRQVYNEQFF TGTGCCAGCACTACGCTTAGACAGGTTTACAATGAGCAGTTCTTC
. TRBJ1-2 . TRBV2 CASSSRGQTGGYTF TGTGCCAGCTCCTCTAGGGGCCAAACTGGGGGCTACACCTTC
TRBD2 TRBJ2-3 once TRBV7-2 CASSSGLAGGTDTQYF TGTGCCAGCAGCTCAGGACTAGCGGGAGGAACAGATACGCAGTATTTT
. TRBJ1-4 . TRBV2 CASKQGRSATNEKLFF TGTGCCAGCAAACAGGGTAGAAGCGCAACTAATGAAAAACTGTTTTTT
. TRBJ2-7 . TRBV11-2 CASSLDPQGRLVHF TGTGCCAGCAGCTTAGACCCCCAGGGTCGCCTTGTGCACTTC
TRBD1 TRBJ1-2 . TRBV6-2/TRBV6-3 CASSQPDRALYGYTF TGTGCCAGCAGTCAACCCGACAGGGCCCTCTATGGCTACACCTTC
TRBD2 TRBJ2-3 . TRBV7-9 CASSKPTSGRDTQYF TGTGCCAGCAGCAAGCCGACTAGCGGGAGGGATACGCAGTATTTT
TRBD1 TRBJ2-5 once TRBV3-1/TRBV3-2 CASSPRQGLRETQYF TGTGCCAGCAGCCCTCGACAGGGTTTGCGGGAGACCCAGTACTTC
TRBD1 TRBJ1-3 . TRBV28 CASSLSGTAVLSGNTIYF TGTGCCAGCAGTTTATCGGGGACAGCCGTACTCTCTGGAAACACCATATATTTT
. TRBJ2-7 . TRBV9 CASSIGPSYEQYF TGTGCCAGCAGCATTGGGCCCTCCTACGAGCAGTACTTC
TRBD1 TRBJ2-7 . TRBV2 CASSEGQGGYEQYF TGTGCCAGCAGTGAGGGACAGGGTGGCTACGAGCAGTACTTC
TRBD2 TRBJ2-5 . TRBV7-3 CASSLLAGGVETQYF TGTGCCAGCAGCCTGTTAGCGGGAGGGGTGGAGACCCAGTACTTC
TRBD1 TRBJ1-4 . TRBV28 CASRMAGGNEKLFF TGTGCCAGCAGAATGGCAGGGGGGAATGAAAAACTGTTTTTT
TRBD2 TRBJ2-1 once TRBV28 CASSSLGLVLNNEQFF TGTGCCAGCAGTTCATTAGGACTAGTCCTCAACAATGAGCAGTTCTTC